This T cell receptor beta chain was sequenced for a study of PD-L1 blockade in urothelial cancer. Study-wide context: Blood analysis occurred 3 weeks (second dose) and 6 weeks after treatment start.

Looked up from germline, CDR1 is SNHLY and CDR2 is FYNNEI. Trimming left V 6 bases short and J 2 bases short, with 12 bases between. The CDR3 is made up of 14 amino acids. Method: immunoSEQ multiplex PCR; TCRdb's copy keeps in-frame clones and lacks some. The table shows 44,000 or so clones, with roughly four fifths occurring only once. Source: PBMCs, taken around atezolizumab (anti-PD-L1) treatment. The chain joins TRBV2 to TRBJ2-3; possible D gene TRBD2, 5 bases. The source of this sequence is a man between 65 and 85 years old with urothelial cancer. The CDR3 nucleotides are TGTGCCAGCAGCGGGATTTCGTTCACAGATACGCAGTATTTT. It translates to CASSGISFTDTQYF.